This is a list of T cell receptor beta chains from one sample in a study of blood T cell repertoires in COVID-19. Only in-frame clones appear in the TCRdb table, and some are missing; sequencing was by immunoSEQ multiplex PCR. The table has about 35,000 clones, 90% to 95% seen once; the top ten hold 2% to 2.5%. Sequencing was done on a sample of peripheral blood. The receptors were sampled from a man between 45 and 60 years old with active COVID-19. Each CDR3 is given with its conserved first and last residue. A D gene is named only where the DNA matches it firmly. A clone size is listed for some rows: how often the clone was seen (once, few, many), or a class if it is expanded.

J: TRBJ2-1
length: 16
size: .
D: .
V: TRBV7-2
DNA: TGTGCCAGCAGAAGTAGGGGCCCCCGCTCCTACAATGAGCAGTTCTTC
CDR3: CASRSRGPRSYNEQFF

J: TRBJ2-5
length: 14
size: .
D: TRBD2
V: TRBV3-1/TRBV3-2
DNA: TGTGCCAGCAGCCATCTAGCGGGAGAAGAGACCCAGTACTTC
CDR3: CASSHLAGEETQYF

J: TRBJ2-1
length: 14
size: few
D: .
V: TRBV15
DNA: TGTGCCACCAGCAGGGACAGAGTCTACAATGAGCAGTTCTTC
CDR3: CATSRDRVYNEQFF

J: TRBJ2-7
length: 13
size: .
D: TRBD1
V: TRBV11-3
DNA: TGTGCCAGCAGCTTGGGACAGGGGGGCGAGCAGTACTTC
CDR3: CASSLGQGGEQYF

J: TRBJ2-1
length: 17
size: .
D: TRBD2
V: TRBV4-2
DNA: TGTGCCAGCAGCCAAGAAGGCGGCGGGAGCCCTTACAATGAGCAGTTCTTC
CDR3: CASSQEGGGSPYNEQFF

J: TRBJ1-5
length: 14
size: .
D: .
V: TRBV6-1
DNA: TGTGCCAGCAGTGACGGACAGTTTTTAGAGCCCCAGCATTTT
CDR3: CASSDGQFLEPQHF

J: TRBJ1-6
length: 14
size: .
D: .
V: TRBV30
DNA: TGTGCCTGGAGTAAGGGGATGGAGAATTCACCCCTCCACTTT
CDR3: CAWSKGMENSPLHF

J: TRBJ2-1
length: 15
size: .
D: TRBD2
V: TRBV2
DNA: TGTGCCAGCAGCCCCGGGACTAGTGACTACAATGAGCAGTTCTTC
CDR3: CASSPGTSDYNEQFF

J: TRBJ2-5
length: 14
size: .
D: TRBD1
V: TRBV7-2
DNA: TGTGCCAGCAGCTTGGACAGGGGGCCAGAGACCCAGTACTTC
CDR3: CASSLDRGPETQYF

J: TRBJ2-7
length: 16
size: .
D: TRBD1
V: TRBV4-3
DNA: TGCGCCAGCAGCCCTGGTCCTGGACAGGGTTTGAGCGAGCAGTACTTC
CDR3: CASSPGPGQGLSEQYF